These T cell receptor beta chains were read from a single sample in a study of T cell repertoires in cytomegalovirus infection. TCRdb re-derived calls from the reads in MiXCR, one entry per CDR3 protein. This sample has roughly 920,000 distinct CDR3 sequences, with around 31% found just once. Their target antigens are unknown. The source material was cultured CD8+ T cells from PBMCs, sampled from culture after CMV antigen stimulation. Receptor source: a human donor in good health (CMV status not recorded). Some clones in this sample may be carry-over from other donors' samples. Both conserved end residues are trimmed from each CDR3.

15	TRBV7-9	TRBJ2-3	ASSLSGLTNPRDTQY
13	TRBV7-9	TRBJ2-1	ASSLAPGLHNEQF
9	TRBV7-8	TRBJ2-3	ASSSGTGSY
11	TRBV4-3	TRBJ1-1	ASSQEGGTEAF
12	TRBV27	TRBJ2-2	ASSPGRDTGELF
12	TRBV28	TRBJ1-4	ASSSTGNGEKLF
13	TRBV6-1	TRBJ2-2	ASSYAGPNTGELF
15	TRBV5-6	TRBJ1-5	ASSSWAVDYSNQPQH
10	TRBV24-1	TRBJ2-5	ATEGIGETQY
12	TRBV7-2	TRBJ2-3	ASSLRRVADTQY
13	TRBV2	TRBJ2-7	ASSEAGRAAYEQY
14	TRBV11-3	TRBJ2-5	ASSTRAGQGQETQY
14	TRBV9	TRBJ1-1	ASSVERGGLNTEAF
15	TRBV7-9	TRBJ2-5	ASSLVVSTPAVETQY
16	TRBV7-2	TRBJ2-2	ASSPSLLAQSNTGELF
15	TRBV29-1	TRBJ2-2	SVESSTSGENTGELF